A selection of T cell receptor beta chains follows, all from one sample in a study of glioma-infiltrating T cells. Each CDR3 protein is one row after TCRdb ran MiXCR on the multiplex PCR reads. The sample lists more than 350,000 distinct CDR3 sequences, around 45% occurring once. Input material: glioma tissue, nonneoplastic brain tissue, or PBMCs (not recorded which). The receptors come from a human donor with low-grade glioma or glioblastoma, undergoing nonglioma brain surgery, or in good health (not recorded which). Each CDR3 is given with its conserved first and last residue. D genes are given only for firm matches. Clone size is shown for a subset of rows, as once, few, many or a class of expanded clone.

>.|.|TRBV5-1|TRBJ2-1
TGCGCCAGCTTTAGCGGAAACTCCTACAATGAGCAGTTCTTC
CASFSGNSYNEQFF
>few|TRBD1|TRBV27|TRBJ2-7
TGTGCCAGCAGTTCGTGGACAGGGGGATCCTACGAGCAGTACTTC
CASSSWTGGSYEQYF
>.|TRBD1|TRBV11-2|TRBJ2-6
TGTGCCAGCAGCTCCTCTGGGACAGGGGGCTCTGGGGTCAACGTCCTGACTTTC
CASSSSGTGGSGVNVLTF
>few|TRBD2|TRBV20-1|TRBJ2-3
TGCAGTGCTAGAGCGGGAGGTCCAAATACGCAGTATTTT
CSARAGGPNTQYF
>.|TRBD1|TRBV14|TRBJ2-7
TGTGCCAGCAGCCAAGAGTACAGGGGAATCGGCGAGCAGTACTTC
CASSQEYRGIGEQYF
>few|.|TRBV6-5|TRBJ2-7
TGTGCCAGCAGTACCGACAGGACCCACGAGCAGTACTTC
CASSTDRTHEQYF
>.|TRBD2|TRBV4-1|TRBJ2-3
TGCGCCAGCAGCCCTCGACCAGCGGGAGAAGTGGGTACAGATACGCAGTATTTT
CASSPRPAGEVGTDTQYF
>many|TRBD1|TRBV6-1|TRBJ1-1
TGTGCCAGCTGGGGAGGGACAGGCACCATGAACACTGAAGCTTTCTTT
CASWGGTGTMNTEAFF
>many|TRBD2|TRBV6-2/TRBV6-3|TRBJ2-5
TGTGCCAGCACCCGAGAAACTAGCGGGGGCACCCAGTACTTC
CASTRETSGGTQYF
>.|TRBD1|TRBV18|TRBJ2-7
TGTGCCAGCTCAATAACCGGGACAGACCCCTACGAGCAGTACTTC
CASSITGTDPYEQYF
>few|.|TRBV5-1|TRBJ2-7
TGCGCCAGCAGCTTGGACGCAGGGCTCGAGCAGTACTTC
CASSLDAGLEQYF
>few|.|TRBV4-1|TRBJ1-2
TGCGCCAGCAGCCAAGTTTCACGGTCTAACTATGGCTACACCTTC
CASSQVSRSNYGYTF
>.|TRBD2|TRBV4-1|TRBJ2-7
TGCGCCAGCAGCCAAGCCGCTAGCGGGAGAGACTTATACGAGCAGTACTTC
CASSQAASGRDLYEQYF
>.|TRBD2|TRBV24-1|TRBJ2-3
TGTGCCACCACGGGTAGCGGGAGCACAGATACGCAGTATTTT
CATTGSGSTDTQYF
>.|TRBD2|TRBV7-2|TRBJ2-1
TGTGCCAGCAGCCCCGGGACTATGGTTGAGCAGTTCTTC
CASSPGTMVEQFF
>.|.|TRBV6-9|TRBJ2-7
TGTGCCAGCAGCTTAGTGGCCCCCTACGAGCAGTACTTC
CASSLVAPYEQYF
>few|.|TRBV7-8|TRBJ2-5
TGTGCCAGCAGGACAGGACGGCTACTCCAAGAGACCCAGTACTTC
CASRTGRLLQETQYF
>few|.|TRBV10-3|TRBJ2-7
TGTGCCATCAGTGACCCGCGCTCGGGAGTGTGGTACGAGCAGTACTTC
CAISDPRSGVWYEQYF
>many|.|TRBV6-1|TRBJ2-5
TGTGCCAGCAGTGTCGGATCTAAAAAGACCCAGTACTTC
CASSVGSKKTQYF
>.|.|TRBV7-2|TRBJ2-7
TGTGCCAGCAGCTTAGCCGCGGGGCCTGACTACGAGCAGTACTTC
CASSLAAGPDYEQYF
>.|.|TRBV6-6|TRBJ1-6
TGTGCCAGCAGTTACGCACAGGCGGGTAGGGGATATTCACCCCTCCACTTT
CASSYAQAGRGYSPLHF
>many|.|TRBV27|TRBJ2-1
TGTGCCAGCAGTTTAAGAGGGGTTGGGAATGAGTTGCAGTTCTTC
CASSLRGVGNELQFF
>.|TRBD2|TRBV4-1|TRBJ2-1
TGCGCCAGCAGCACTTTAGCGGGAGGGCCCAGGGATGAGCAGTTCTTC
CASSTLAGGPRDEQFF
>.|.|TRBV7-9|TRBJ2-3
TGTGCCAGCAGCTTCGCGGGGCACAGCACAGATACGCAGTATTTT
CASSFAGHSTDTQYF
>.|.|TRBV20-1|TRBJ2-7
TGCAGTGCTAGGGGCTGGTCCTACGAGCAGTACTTC
CSARGWSYEQYF
>.|TRBD2|TRBV6-1|TRBJ2-7
TGTGCCAGCAGCCAGGGACTAGCGGGAGGAAACGAGCAGTACTTC
CASSQGLAGGNEQYF
>.|.|TRBV10-3|TRBJ2-1
TGTGCCAGCAGTTACCTCGCGGCCTCCTATGAGCAGTTCTTC
CASSYLAASYEQFF
>.|TRBD1|TRBV25-1|TRBJ1-2
TGTGCCAGCAGTGAACCCGGGACAGCTACTAGATATGGCTACACCTTC
CASSEPGTATRYGYTF
>.|TRBD2|TRBV20-1|TRBJ2-3
TGCAGTGCTAGAGATCTCATGCTAGCGGGACGCACAGATACGCAGTATTTT
CSARDLMLAGRTDTQYF
>few|.|TRBV5-6|TRBJ2-7
TGTGCCAGCAGCCAGGACTACGAGCAGTACTTC
CASSQDYEQYF
>few|TRBD2|TRBV3-1|TRBJ2-1
TGTGCCAGCAGCCAAGGGGTACTAGCGGGAGGTAGTGAGCAGTTCTTC
CASSQGVLAGGSEQFF
>few|.|TRBV7-2|TRBJ2-3
TGTGCCAGCAGCTTAGTTGGAGGGCCGCGCACAGATACGCAGTATTTT
CASSLVGGPRTDTQYF
>many|.|TRBV7-9|TRBJ2-7
TGTGCCAGCAGCTTAGCCAGCCCCTACGAGCAGTACTTC
CASSLASPYEQYF
>.|.|TRBV7-2|TRBJ2-7
TGTGCCAGCAGTCTAGAGCCACGGCCCTACAACTACGAGCAGTACTTC
CASSLEPRPYNYEQYF
>.|.|TRBV20-1|TRBJ2-1
TGCAGTGCCAGTAACCGACTCCGTTCCTACAATGAGCAGTTCTTC
CSASNRLRSYNEQFF